Listed below are T cell receptor beta chains from one sample, sequenced in a study of OX40 agonist ivuxolimab in advanced cancers. Sequencing was performed with immunoSEQ multiplex PCR; in TCRdb, only in-frame clones are kept and a portion is missing. The table includes tens of thousands of clones, 65% to 90% detected once. The specimen was CD4+ or CD8+ T cells sorted from blood, collected in a trial of the OX40 agonist ivuxolimab. The source is an adult with an advanced solid tumor such as melanoma, head and neck, liver or kidney cancer. CDR3s include the opening cysteine and the closing phenylalanine or tryptophan. Fields, in order: D gene, clone size, CDR3 length, V gene, J gene, CDR3 DNA, CDR3 protein. A D gene is named only where the DNA matches it firmly. Clone size is shown for a subset of rows, as once, few, many or a class of expanded clone.

-	-	15	TRBV4-2	TRBJ2-1	TGTGCCAGCAGCCAAGACCCCGACAGCTACAATGAGCAGTTCTTC	CASSQDPDSYNEQFF
-	-	13	TRBV7-3	TRBJ2-7	TGTGCCAGCAGCTTAGAGCGTCTATACGAGCAGTACTTC	CASSLERLYEQYF
-	few	16	TRBV27	TRBJ2-5	TGTGCCAGCAGTAAAAGGCGGCGGCGGATACAAGAGACCCAGTACTTC	CASSKRRRRIQETQYF
-	-	13	TRBV2	TRBJ2-7	TGTGCCAGCACCTTGACCCAGGGTTACGAGCAGTACTTC	CASTLTQGYEQYF
-	-	15	TRBV30	TRBJ2-1	TGTGCCTTTACGACTGGCGCGAGCTCCTACAATGAGCAGTTCTTC	CAFTTGASSYNEQFF
TRBD1	once	15	TRBV28	TRBJ2-1	TGTGCCAGCACCTGGGGGACAGGGAATTGGAATGAGCAGTTCTTC	CASTWGTGNWNEQFF
-	few	13	TRBV5-4	TRBJ1-3	TGTGCCAGCAGGAGATACTCTGGAAACACCATATATTTT	CASRRYSGNTIYF
-	-	13	TRBV6-5	TRBJ1-2	TGTGCCAGCAGGGATGGTATGTACGATGGCTACACCTTC	CASRDGMYDGYTF
TRBD1	-	16	TRBV6-1	TRBJ1-3	TGTGCCAGCAGTGCTACAGGGGGGAAGACTGGAAACACCATATATTTT	CASSATGGKTGNTIYF
-	-	14	TRBV13	TRBJ1-1	TGTGCCAGCAGCCGGGGGAACATGAACACTGAAGCTTTCTTT	CASSRGNMNTEAFF
-	-	12	TRBV19	TRBJ2-5	TGTGCCAGCGGGGGGCGGCAAGAGACCCAGTACTTC	CASGGRQETQYF
-	-	14	TRBV18	TRBJ1-2	TGTGCCAGCTCACCCCGGTTAACGAACTATGGCTACACCTTC	CASSPRLTNYGYTF
-	-	16	TRBV28	TRBJ2-7	TGTGCCAGCAGGGGTACGTTGTCGGCCCAGGGGGGCGAGCAGTACTTC	CASRGTLSAQGGEQYF
TRBD1	-	11	TRBV11-2	TRBJ2-1	TGTGCCAGCAGCCCCGGGACAGGGGCCTTCTTC	CASSPGTGAFF
-	-	12	TRBV18	TRBJ1-1	TGTGCCAGCTCACCACCGGGGACGGTAGCTTTCTTT	CASSPPGTVAFF
TRBD1	-	14	TRBV27	TRBJ2-7	TGTGCCAGCAGTTTTACCAGGGGGCCCTACGAGCAGTACTTC	CASSFTRGPYEQYF
TRBD1	-	15	TRBV19	TRBJ2-7	TGTGCCAGTAGTACCGAGGCAGGGACAGCCTACGAGCAGTACTTC	CASSTEAGTAYEQYF
-	-	13	TRBV6-5	TRBJ1-2	TGTGCCAGCAGTGATTTCCAACCCAATGGCTACACCTTC	CASSDFQPNGYTF
-	-	16	TRBV4-1	TRBJ1-4	TGCGCCAGCAGGTCCGAACAGGGCCGGCAACGTGAAAAACTGTTTTTT	CASRSEQGRQREKLFF
-	-	15	TRBV29-1	TRBJ1-1	TGCAGCTCATACTTACCGGGAACGCCGGGGTTTGAAGCTTTCTTT	CSSYLPGTPGFEAFF
-	-	16	TRBV15	TRBJ1-6	TGTGCCACCAGCAGAGTCGGGGGAAGCTATAATTCACCCCTCCACTTT	CATSRVGGSYNSPLHF
TRBD1	-	16	TRBV28	TRBJ2-7	TGTGCCAGCAGCCTTGGGACAGGGGGCGGGCGGTACGAGCAGTACTTC	CASSLGTGGGRYEQYF
TRBD1	-	14	TRBV6-5	TRBJ2-7	TGTGCCAGCAGCCATTTTGAGGGGGCCGGCGAGCAGTACTTC	CASSHFEGAGEQYF